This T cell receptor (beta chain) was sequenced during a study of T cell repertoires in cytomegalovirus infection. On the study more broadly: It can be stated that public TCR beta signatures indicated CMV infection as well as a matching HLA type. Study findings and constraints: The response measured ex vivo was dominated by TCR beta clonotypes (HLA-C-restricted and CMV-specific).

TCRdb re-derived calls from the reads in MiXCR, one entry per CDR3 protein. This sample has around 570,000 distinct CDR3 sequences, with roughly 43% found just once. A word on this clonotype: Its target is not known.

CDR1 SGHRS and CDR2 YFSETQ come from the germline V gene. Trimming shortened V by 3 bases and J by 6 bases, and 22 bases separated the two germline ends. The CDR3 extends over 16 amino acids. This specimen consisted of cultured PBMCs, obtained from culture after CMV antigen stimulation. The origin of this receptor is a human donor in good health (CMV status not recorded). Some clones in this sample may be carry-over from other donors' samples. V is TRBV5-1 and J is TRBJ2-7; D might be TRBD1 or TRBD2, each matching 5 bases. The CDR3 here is CASSSESAPRGPEQYF. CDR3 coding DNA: TGCGCCAGCAGCTCTGAAAGTGCTCCCCGGGGACCCGAGCAGTACTTC.